This T cell receptor beta chain emerged from a study of cytomegalovirus exposure and HLA in healthy donors. Study conclusions and caveats: The productive fraction for most TCR beta V segments was about 87% or about 30% in an earlier analysis. Most TCR sequences proved rare, with some public TCRs found in many donors. In a later analysis, compared with equally common non-associated chains, HLA-associated beta chains were more expanded. Later analysis showed most CMV-associated TCR beta chains appearing HLA-restricted.

The study ran its PCR with 60 Vbeta and 13 Jbeta primers. TCRdb's table, derived via immunoSEQ multiplex PCR, lists solely in-frame clones and lacks some. Of fewer than 75,000 clones in the sample, 65% to 85% are singletons; the top ten hold less than 3%. With regard to this clone: Its antigen is unknown.

V lost 6 bases and J lost 0; bases outside the gene matches: 4. This CDR3 is built from 15 residues. Per germline, CDR1 SEHNR and CDR2 FQNEAQ (reference sequence). The sample was PBMCs. This chain connects TRBV7-9 to TRBJ2-1; 8 bases map to TRBD2. The receptor comes from a woman aged 25-40 years in good health and CMV-seronegative. DNA of the CDR3: TGTGCCAGCAGTCAGAGCGGGAGCTCCTACAATGAGCAGTTCTTC. This gives the protein CASSQSGSSYNEQFF.